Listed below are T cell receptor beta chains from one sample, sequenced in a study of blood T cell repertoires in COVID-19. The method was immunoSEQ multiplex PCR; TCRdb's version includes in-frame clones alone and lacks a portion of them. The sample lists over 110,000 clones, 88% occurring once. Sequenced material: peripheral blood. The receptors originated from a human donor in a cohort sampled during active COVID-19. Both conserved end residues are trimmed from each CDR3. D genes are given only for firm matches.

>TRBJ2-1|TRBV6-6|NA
ASSYGTTTYNEQF
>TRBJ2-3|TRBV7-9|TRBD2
ASSLAGGALDTQY
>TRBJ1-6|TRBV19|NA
ASSMGQDNSPLH
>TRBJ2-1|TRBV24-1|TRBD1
ATSAGQASYNEQF
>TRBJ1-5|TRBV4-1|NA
ASSSTPSGGSNNQPQH
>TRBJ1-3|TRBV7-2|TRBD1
ASSPRTGPRNTIY
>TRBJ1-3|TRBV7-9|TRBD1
ASSPGQGRSSGNTIY
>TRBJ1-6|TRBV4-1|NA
ASSQVDRAGSPLH
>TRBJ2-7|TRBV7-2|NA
ASSFPGPGEQY
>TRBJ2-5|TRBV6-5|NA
ASSDFGTQY
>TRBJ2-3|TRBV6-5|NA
ASSPPVGTQY
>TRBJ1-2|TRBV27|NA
ASRTHDRPLLYGYT
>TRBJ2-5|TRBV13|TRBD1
ASSPRDRKETQY
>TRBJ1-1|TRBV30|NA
AWSTVSGAF
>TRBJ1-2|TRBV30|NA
AWSPGVFYGYT
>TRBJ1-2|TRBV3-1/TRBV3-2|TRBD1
ASSPQQTGLRGYT
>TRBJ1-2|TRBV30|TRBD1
AYSRQGHGYT
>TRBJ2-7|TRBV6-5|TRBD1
ASSSPGQGIYEQY
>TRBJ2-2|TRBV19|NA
ASSILIQNTGELF
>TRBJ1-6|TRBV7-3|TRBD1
ASSSGQGSPLH
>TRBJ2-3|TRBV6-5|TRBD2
ASSYFSGVSTDTQY
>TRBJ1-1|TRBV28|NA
ASSYNSPGGAF
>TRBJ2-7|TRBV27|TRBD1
ASSLQPRTGGVSYEQY
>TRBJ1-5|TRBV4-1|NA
ASSREGLPSNQPQH